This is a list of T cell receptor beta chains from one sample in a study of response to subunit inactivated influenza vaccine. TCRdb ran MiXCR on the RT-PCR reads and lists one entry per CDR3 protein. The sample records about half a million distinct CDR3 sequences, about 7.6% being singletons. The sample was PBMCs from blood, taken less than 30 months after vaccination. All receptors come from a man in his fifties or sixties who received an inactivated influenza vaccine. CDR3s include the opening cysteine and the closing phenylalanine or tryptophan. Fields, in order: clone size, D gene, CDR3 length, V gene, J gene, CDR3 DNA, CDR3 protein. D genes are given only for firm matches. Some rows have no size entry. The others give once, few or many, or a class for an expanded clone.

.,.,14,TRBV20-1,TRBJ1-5,TGCAGTGCTAGACAACAGGGATTAAGTCAGCCCCAGCATTTT,CSARQQGLSQPQHF
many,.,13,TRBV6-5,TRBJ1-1,TGTGCCAGCAGTTCCCTAGGGACCGCTCCAGCTTTCTTT,CASSSLGTAPAFF
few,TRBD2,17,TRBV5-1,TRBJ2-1,TGCGCCAGCAGCCCGACTAGCGGGGGGGCAGGATACAATGAGCAGTTCTTC,CASSPTSGGAGYNEQFF
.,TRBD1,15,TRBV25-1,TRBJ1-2,TGTGCCAGCAGTGAATCCGAGGGGGCGGTCTATGGCTACACCTTC,CASSESEGAVYGYTF
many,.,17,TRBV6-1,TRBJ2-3,TGTGCCAGCAGTGACTTTTTGGGGGGCCTTAGCACAGATACGCAGTATTTT,CASSDFLGGLSTDTQYF
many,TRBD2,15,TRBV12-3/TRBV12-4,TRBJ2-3,TGTGCCAGCAGTTTGCTAGCGGTGAGCACAGATACGCAGTATTTT,CASSLLAVSTDTQYF
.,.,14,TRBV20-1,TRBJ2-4,TGCAGTGCACCGGGACCGATAGCCAAAAACATTCAGTACTTC,CSAPGPIAKNIQYF
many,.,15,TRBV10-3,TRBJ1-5,TGTGCCATCAGGGCAGGGTTGGAGAGCAATCAGCCCCAGCATTTT,CAIRAGLESNQPQHF
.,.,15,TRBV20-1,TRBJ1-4,TGCAGTGCTAGAGATGTGAGGGGCGCACTCGAAATACTGTTTTTT,CSARDVRGALEILFF
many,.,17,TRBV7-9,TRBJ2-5,TGTGCCAGCAGTCAGCTAGATGGTACAGGGAAGGTGGAGACCCAGTACTTC,CASSQLDGTGKVETQYF
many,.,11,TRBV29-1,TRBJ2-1,TGCAGCGTTGTGGGATACAATGAGCAGTTCTTC,CSVVGYNEQFF
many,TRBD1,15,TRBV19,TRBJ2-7,TGTGCCAGTAGTCGCCGGGACAGGGGTTCTTACGAGCAGTACTTC,CASSRRDRGSYEQYF
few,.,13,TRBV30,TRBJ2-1,TGTGCCTGGAGGAGAGGGCTGGACAATGAGCAGTTCTTC,CAWRRGLDNEQFF
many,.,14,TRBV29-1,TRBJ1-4,TGCAGCGTTGGGATGACGGGCTACAATGAAAAACTGTTTTTT,CSVGMTGYNEKLFF
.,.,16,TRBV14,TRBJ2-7,TGTGCCAGCAGCCAAGAGTACAGGATAAGCTCCTACGAGCAGTACTTC,CASSQEYRISSYEQYF
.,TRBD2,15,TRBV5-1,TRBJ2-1,TGCGCCAGCAGCAAAATAGCGGGGGGGCCGAATGAGCAGTTCTTC,CASSKIAGGPNEQFF
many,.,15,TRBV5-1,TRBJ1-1,TGCGCCAGCAGCTTCGTCGGAGGGCGGGACACTGAAGCTTTCTTT,CASSFVGGRDTEAFF
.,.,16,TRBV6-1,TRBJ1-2,TGTGCCAGCAGGCCCACCTTGGCCATCACTAACTATGGCTACACCTTC,CASRPTLAITNYGYTF
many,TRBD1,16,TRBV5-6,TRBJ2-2,TGTGCCAGCAGCCCCAGGTCAGGGGGCTACACCGGGGAGCTGTTTTTT,CASSPRSGGYTGELFF
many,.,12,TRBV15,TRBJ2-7,TGTGCCACCAGCTCGTTGTCGTCCGAGCAGTACTTC,CATSSLSSEQYF
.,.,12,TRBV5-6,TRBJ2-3,TGTGCCAGCAGCTCCACAATCAATACGCAGTATTTT,CASSSTINTQYF
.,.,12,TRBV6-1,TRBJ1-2,TGTGCCAGCAGTGAAGGCGCAGGTTTGGTTACCTTC,CASSEGAGLVTF
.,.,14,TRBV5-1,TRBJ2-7,TGCGCCAGCAGCTTGGGTTGGCTCTCCTACGAGCAGTACTTC,CASSLGWLSYEQYF